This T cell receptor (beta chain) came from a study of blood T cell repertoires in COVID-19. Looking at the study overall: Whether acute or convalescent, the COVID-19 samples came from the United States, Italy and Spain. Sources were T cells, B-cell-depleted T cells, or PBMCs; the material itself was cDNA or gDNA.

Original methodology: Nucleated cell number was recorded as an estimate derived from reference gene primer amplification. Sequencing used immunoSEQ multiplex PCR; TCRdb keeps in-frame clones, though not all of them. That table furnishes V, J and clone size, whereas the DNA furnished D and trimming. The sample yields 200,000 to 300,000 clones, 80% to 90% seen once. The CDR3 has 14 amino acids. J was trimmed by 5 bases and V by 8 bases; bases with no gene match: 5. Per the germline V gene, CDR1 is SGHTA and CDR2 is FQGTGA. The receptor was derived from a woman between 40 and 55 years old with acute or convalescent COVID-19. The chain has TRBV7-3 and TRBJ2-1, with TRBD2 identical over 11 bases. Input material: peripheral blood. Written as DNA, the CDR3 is TGTGCCAGCGGTGCTAGCGGGGGGCACAATGAGCAGTTCTTC. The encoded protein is CASGASGGHNEQFF.